This T cell receptor (beta chain) comes out of a study of human T cells and chemical hapten exposure. CDR3 length equals 16 residues. Trimming removed 3 bases from V and 2 bases from J; junction bases left unmatched: 8. Germline V lookup: CDR1 SEHNR, CDR2 FQNEAQ (reference sequence). TCRdb passed the RACE reads through MiXCR, listing each CDR3 protein once. The table has roughly 100,000 distinct CDR3 sequences, 10% to 12% seen once. Noted time point: pre-sensitization, week 0. Regarding treatment: therapeutic diphenylcyclopropenone sensitization with weekly scalp DPC. Specimen: whole blood, collected in connection with sensitization to the hapten diphenylcyclopropenone (DPC). The source is a woman in her sixties or seventies with alopecia areata. Some clones in this sample may be carry-over from other donors' samples. V gene TRBV7-9 combines with J gene TRBJ2-7, with 9 nucleotides matching TRBD1. CDR3 coding DNA: TGTGCCAGCAGCTTTATACCGGGACAGGGTACCTACGAGCAGTACTTC. Its translation: CASSFIPGQGTYEQYF.